The 17 T cell receptor beta chains below were found in one sample sequenced in a study of blood T cell repertoires in COVID-19. TCRdb keeps only in-frame clones here, not all; method: immunoSEQ multiplex PCR. The repertoire consists of nearly 70,000 clones, with more than 85% occurring once and the leading ten covering 6.5% to 8%. Sequencing was done on a sample of peripheral blood. These receptors were taken from a man aged 35-49 years with COVID-19, enrolled during active disease.

This chain links TRBV30 with TRBJ2-7; tentative D call: TRBD2 (6 bases). The CDR3 is 15 amino acids. The germline V and J ends were trimmed by 1 base and 2 bases, with 15 bases remaining between them. Germline values: CDR1 GTSNPN, CDR2 SVGIG (reference sequence). This CDR3 is CAWSAVGGDPYEQYF. The CDR3 DNA sequence: TGTGCCTGGAGTGCCGTCGGGGGAGATCCCTACGAGCAGTACTTC.

The V gene is TRBV11-2, the J gene TRBJ2-3, with D possibly TRBD2 on 7 matching bases. Germline V lookup: CDR1 SGHAT, CDR2 FQNNGV. Deletions cut 5 bases from V and 6 bases from J, with 18 bases between. The CDR3 runs 15 residues. The CDR3 protein is CASSQSSGGRDTQYF. CDR3 DNA sequence: TGTGCCAGCAGCCAATCCTCGGGGGGCCGGGATACGCAGTATTTT.

This chain uses TRBV15 with TRBJ1-3; weak D call: TRBD1 (6 bases). The CDR3 extends over 17 amino acids. The V end lost 5 bases, the J end lost 1 base, and 18 bases lay between the germline ends. The V gene's germline CDR1 is LNHNV and CDR2 YYDKDF (reference sequence). The CDR3 nucleotides are TGTGCCACCAGCCTGATTCCGCTGGGGGCATCTGGAAACACCATATATTTT. Residues: CATSLIPLGASGNTIYF.

The rearrangement joins TRBV6-5 to TRBJ1-2; 10 nucleotides match TRBD1. The CDR3 has 16 amino acids. The V and J ends lost 0 bases and 5 bases, in that order; junction bases with no gene match: 6. The V gene's germline CDR1 is MNHEY and CDR2 SVGAGI. The CDR3 DNA is TGTGCCAGCAGTTACTCGGGACAGGGGCTGGGGTATGGCTACACCTTC. It translates to CASSYSGQGLGYGYTF.

The CDR3 DNA reads as TGCGCCAGCAGCGTTCTCGGCCGGACGGGGGGCTATGGCTACACCTTC. It translates to CASSVLGRTGGYGYTF. The chain employs TRBV5-1 and TRBJ1-2, with a possible D match to TRBD1 (5 bases). Trimming took off 4 bases at V and 4 bases at J, with 20 bases between the two ends. Germline CDR1 and CDR2: SGHRS and YFSETQ. The CDR3 is 16 residues long.

CDR3 nucleotides: TGTGCTAGTGGTTTGGACCGAGGTGGCTACACCTTC. Its translation: CASGLDRGGYTF. The chain links TRBV12-5 to TRBJ1-2; D uncertain. The V end was cut by 1 base, the J end by 7 bases, with 7 bases between. The CDR3 loop spans 12 amino acids. CDR1 and CDR2 from the germline V gene are LGHNT and FRNRAP.

The chain employs TRBV19 and TRBJ1-4; 7 bases are shared with TRBD1. The CDR3 is 18 residues long. Per the germline V gene, CDR1 is LNHDA and CDR2 is SQIVND (reference sequence). Trimming at V came to 6 bases and at J to 0 bases, leaving 13 bases not matched to a gene. CDR3: CASSTSRGSFATNEKLFF. Here the CDR3 DNA reads TGTGCCAGTAGCACGTCCAGGGGGAGCTTTGCAACTAATGAAAAACTGTTTTTT.

This chain connects TRBV28 to TRBJ1-3; D gene ambiguous. Trimming stripped 2 bases from V and 8 bases from J, with 7 bases between. In germline, CDR1 is MDHEN, CDR2 SYDVKM. This CDR3 spans 12 amino acids. The CDR3 region is CASSLEADTIYF. The CDR3 DNA reads as TGTGCCAGCAGTTTAGAGGCGGACACCATATATTTT.

The rearrangement joins TRBV5-4 to TRBJ1-2; weak D call: TRBD1 (6 bases). Trimming cost V 6 bases and J 7 bases, with 19 bases left between them. CDR1 and CDR2 (germline): SGHNT, YYREEE (reference sequence). The CDR3 contains 14 residues. The CDR3 is CASTTRGGRVGYTF. DNA for the CDR3: TGTGCCAGCACCACCCGGGGGGGGCGGGTTGGCTACACCTTC.

This clone was seen more than once but under ten times. The V and J genes are TRBV5-5 and TRBJ2-1; 9 positions match TRBD1. CDR1 SGHKS and CDR2 YYEKEE come from the germline V gene (reference sequence). The CDR3 consists of 17 residues. V gave up 4 bases and J gave up 3 bases; unmatched junction bases: 11. CDR3 residues: CASSPAAGTGYYNEQFF. For the CDR3, the DNA is TGTGCCAGCAGCCCAGCGGCCGGGACAGGGTACTACAATGAGCAGTTCTTC.

This clone was observed a single time. This chain joins TRBV5-1 and TRBJ1-2; D perhaps matches TRBD1 (6 bases). V lost 4 bases, J lost 4 bases, and 11 bases lay in between. This CDR3 is built from 13 residues. Germline CDR1 SGHRS, CDR2 YFSETQ. CDR3 coding DNA: TGCGCCAGCAGCGGGGGAGGGGGCTATGGCTACACCTTC. This encodes CASSGGGGYGYTF.

This chain links TRBV20-1 with TRBJ1-5; 7 bases map to TRBD1. The germline V gene encodes CDR1 DFQATT and CDR2 SNEGSKA (reference sequence). The CDR3 totals 15 residues. The junction had 6 bases not matched to a gene; V was cut back by 3 bases and J by 1 base. This chain's CDR3 is CSASRQGRSNQPQHF. For the CDR3, the DNA is TGCAGTGCTAGTAGACAGGGACGGAGCAATCAGCCCCAGCATTTT.

The count of this clone is one. The gene calls are TRBV28 and TRBJ1-1, with TRBD1 identical over 8 bases. The germline gives CDR1 MDHEN, CDR2 SYDVKM. V was pared by 6 bases and J by 3 bases, with 18 bases of the junction left unmatched. This CDR3 spans 18 amino acids. CDR3 residues: CASRKPLHRTGYDTEAFF. CDR3 nucleotide sequence: TGTGCCAGCAGAAAACCCCTCCATAGGACAGGGTACGACACTGAAGCTTTCTTT. Filled out from reference TRBV28 and TRBJ1-1, the complete variable domain reads DVKVTQSSRYLVKRTGEKVFLECVQDMDHENMFWYRQDPGLGLRLIYFSYDVKMKEKGDIPEGYSVSREKKERFSLILESASTNQTSMYLCASRKPLHRTGYDTEAFFGQGTRLTVV.

J is TRBJ2-6 and V is TRBV3-1 (or the pseudogene TRBV3-2); D may be TRBD2 (6 bases). V lost 0 bases to trimming and J lost 2 bases, with 14 bases between them. Germline V lookup: CDR1 LGHDT, CDR2 YNNKEL (reference sequence). This CDR3 region has 18 residues. This CDR3 reads CASSQDHQVAAGANVLTF. The CDR3 coding sequence is TGTGCCAGCAGCCAAGATCACCAGGTAGCGGCTGGGGCCAACGTCCTGACTTTC.

J is TRBJ1-5 and V is TRBV20-1, with D unclear. The germline CDR1 and CDR2 sequences are DFQATT and SNEGSKA (reference sequence). CDR3 length: 14 amino acids. V was clipped by 3 bases and J by 6 bases, with 15 bases between them. The CDR3 nucleotides read TGCAGTGCTAGTATGGGAGGCAGAGGTCAGCCCCAGCATTTT. Translated: CSASMGGRGQPQHF.

The rearrangement joins TRBV19 to TRBJ2-3; 9 bases match TRBD1. Germline lookup yields CDR1 LNHDA and CDR2 SQIVND (reference sequence). The CDR3 runs 14 residues. Trimming took 6 bases from V and 5 from J; bases not matched to a gene: 6. CDR3 sequence reads: CASSVQGAKDTQYF. The CDR3 DNA sequence: TGTGCCAGTAGCGTACAGGGGGCGAAAGATACGCAGTATTTT.

The chain carries TRBV27 and TRBJ1-1; 10 nucleotides agree with TRBD1. V lost 4 bases and J lost 4; bases outside the gene matches: 12. The CDR3 extends over 17 amino acids. The germline gives CDR1 MNHEY, CDR2 SMNVEV (reference sequence). CDR3 bases: TGTGCCAGCAGTTCCAAATACGACAGGGGGCGCGTCACTGAAGCTTTCTTT. It codes for CASSSKYDRGRVTEAFF.